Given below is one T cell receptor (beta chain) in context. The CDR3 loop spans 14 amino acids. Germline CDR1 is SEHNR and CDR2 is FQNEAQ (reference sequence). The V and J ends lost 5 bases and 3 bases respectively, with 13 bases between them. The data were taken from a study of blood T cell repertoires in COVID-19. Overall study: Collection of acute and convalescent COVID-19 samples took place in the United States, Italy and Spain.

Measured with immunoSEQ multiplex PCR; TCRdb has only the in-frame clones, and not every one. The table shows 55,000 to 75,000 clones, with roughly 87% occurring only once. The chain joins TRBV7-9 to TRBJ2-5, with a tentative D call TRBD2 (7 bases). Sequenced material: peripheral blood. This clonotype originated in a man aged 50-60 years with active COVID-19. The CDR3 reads CASSAGANKETQYF. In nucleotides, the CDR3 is TGTGCCAGCAGCGCGGGGGCAAACAAAGAGACCCAGTACTTC.